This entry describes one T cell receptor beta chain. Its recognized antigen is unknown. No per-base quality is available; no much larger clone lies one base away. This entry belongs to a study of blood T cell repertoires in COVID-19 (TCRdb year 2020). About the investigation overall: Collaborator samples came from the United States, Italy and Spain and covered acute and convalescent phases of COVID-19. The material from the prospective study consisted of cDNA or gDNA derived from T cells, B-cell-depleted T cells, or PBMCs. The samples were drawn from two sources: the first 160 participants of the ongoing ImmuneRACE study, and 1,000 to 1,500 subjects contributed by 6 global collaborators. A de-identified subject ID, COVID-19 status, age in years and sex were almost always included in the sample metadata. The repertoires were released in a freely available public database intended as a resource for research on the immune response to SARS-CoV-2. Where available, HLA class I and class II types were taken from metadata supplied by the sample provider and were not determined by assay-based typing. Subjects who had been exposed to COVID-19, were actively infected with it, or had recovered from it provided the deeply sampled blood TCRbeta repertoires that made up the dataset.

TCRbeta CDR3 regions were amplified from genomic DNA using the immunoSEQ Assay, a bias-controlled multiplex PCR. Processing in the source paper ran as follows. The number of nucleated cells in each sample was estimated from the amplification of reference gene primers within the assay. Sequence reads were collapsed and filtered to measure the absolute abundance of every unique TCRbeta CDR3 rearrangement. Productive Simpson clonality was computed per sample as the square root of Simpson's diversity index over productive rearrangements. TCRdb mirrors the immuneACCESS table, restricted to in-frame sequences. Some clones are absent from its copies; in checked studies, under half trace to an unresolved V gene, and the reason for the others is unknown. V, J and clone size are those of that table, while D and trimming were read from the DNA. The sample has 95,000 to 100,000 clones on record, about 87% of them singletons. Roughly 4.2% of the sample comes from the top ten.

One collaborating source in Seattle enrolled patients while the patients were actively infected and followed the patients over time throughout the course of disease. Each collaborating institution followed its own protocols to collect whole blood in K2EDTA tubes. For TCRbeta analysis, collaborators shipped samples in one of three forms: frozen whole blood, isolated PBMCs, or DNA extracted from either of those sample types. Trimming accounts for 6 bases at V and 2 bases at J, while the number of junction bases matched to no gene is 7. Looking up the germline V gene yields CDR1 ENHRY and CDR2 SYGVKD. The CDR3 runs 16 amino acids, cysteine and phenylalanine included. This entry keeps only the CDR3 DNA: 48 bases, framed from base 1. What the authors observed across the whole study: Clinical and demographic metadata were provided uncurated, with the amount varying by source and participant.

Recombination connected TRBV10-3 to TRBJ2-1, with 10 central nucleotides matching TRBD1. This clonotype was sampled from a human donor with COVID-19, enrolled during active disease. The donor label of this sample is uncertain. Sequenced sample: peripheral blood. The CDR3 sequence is CAIRIRGQGAYNEQFF. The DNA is TGTGCCATCAGAATCAGAGGACAGGGGGCCTACAATGAGCAGTTCTTC.